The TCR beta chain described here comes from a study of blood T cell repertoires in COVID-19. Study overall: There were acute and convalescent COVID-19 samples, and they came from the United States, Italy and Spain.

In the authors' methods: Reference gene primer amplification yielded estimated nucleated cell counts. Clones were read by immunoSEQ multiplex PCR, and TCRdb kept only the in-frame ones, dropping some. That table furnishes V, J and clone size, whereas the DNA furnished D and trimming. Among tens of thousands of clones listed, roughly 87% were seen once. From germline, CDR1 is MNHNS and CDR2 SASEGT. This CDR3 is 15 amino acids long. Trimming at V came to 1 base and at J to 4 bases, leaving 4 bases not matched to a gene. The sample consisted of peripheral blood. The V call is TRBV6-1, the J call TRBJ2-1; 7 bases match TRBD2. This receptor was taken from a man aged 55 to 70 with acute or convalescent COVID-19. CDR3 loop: CASSEEGGRYNEQFF. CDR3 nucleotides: TGTGCCAGCAGTGAAGAGGGAGGGCGGTACAATGAGCAGTTCTTC.